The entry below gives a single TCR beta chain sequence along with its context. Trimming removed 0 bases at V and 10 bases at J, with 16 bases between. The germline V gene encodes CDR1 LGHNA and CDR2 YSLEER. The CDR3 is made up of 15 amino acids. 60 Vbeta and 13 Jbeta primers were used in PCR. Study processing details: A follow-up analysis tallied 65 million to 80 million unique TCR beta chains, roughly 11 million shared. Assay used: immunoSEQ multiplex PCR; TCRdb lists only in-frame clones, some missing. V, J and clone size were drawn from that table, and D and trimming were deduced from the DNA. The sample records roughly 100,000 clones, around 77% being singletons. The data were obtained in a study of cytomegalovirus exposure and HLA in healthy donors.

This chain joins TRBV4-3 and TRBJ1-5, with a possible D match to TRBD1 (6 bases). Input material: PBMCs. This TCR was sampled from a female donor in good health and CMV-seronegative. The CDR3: CASSQDERGGGPQHF. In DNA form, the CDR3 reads TGCGCCAGCAGCCAAGATGAAAGGGGGGGCGGCCCCCAGCATTTT.